This passage covers 6 T cell receptor beta chains from one sample sequenced in a study of CD8 T cells in ankylosing spondylitis. A single record per CDR3 protein comes from TCRdb applying MiXCR to the 5' RACE reads. The sample includes over 100,000 distinct CDR3 sequences, roughly 10% seen only once; the top ten take 3.5% to 5%. The sample taken for sequencing was blood, either unsorted or a sorted T cell fraction (not recorded which). These receptors all come from a female donor with ankylosing spondylitis or in good health (not recorded which).

This clonotype was seen a handful of times. The chain carries TRBV7-8 and TRBJ1-2; maybe TRBD1 (5 bases). CDR3 length: 17 amino acids. The germline gives CDR1 SGHVS, CDR2 FQNEAQ. The V end was cut by 1 base, the J end by 2 bases, with 17 bases between. The CDR3 spells CASSLVRDGVRNYGYTF. The CDR3 DNA follows: TGTGCCAGCAGCTTAGTTAGGGACGGGGTACGAAACTATGGCTACACCTTC.

This clonotype was recorded many times. The rearrangement links TRBV7-2 to TRBJ1-1, with a weak D call TRBD1 (5 bases). CDR1 SGHTA and CDR2 FQGNSA come from the germline V gene. Between the trimmed V and J ends, which lost 5 bases and 3 bases, there was a span of 10 bases. The CDR3 is made up of 13 amino acids. The CDR3 region has the DNA TGTGCCAGCAGCGGGAGCAGGGACACTGAAGCTTTCTTT. It codes for CASSGSRDTEAFF.

This clonotype was seen ten or more times. This rearrangement joins TRBV20-1 to TRBJ2-5; perhaps TRBD1 as D (5 bases). V lost 0 bases, J lost 6 bases, and 11 bases lay in between. The CDR3 consists of 13 residues. Germline V gene sequence: CDR1 DFQATT, CDR2 SNEGSKA (reference sequence). CDR3 protein: CSAREGLGKTQYF. The CDR3 DNA is TGCAGTGCTAGAGAGGGGCTAGGAAAGACCCAGTACTTC.

This clonotype was seen ten or more times. This chain connects TRBV19 to TRBJ1-2; D uncertain. The germline V and J ends were trimmed by 5 bases and 0 bases, with 7 bases remaining between them. Germline CDR1 and CDR2: LNHDA and SQIVND (reference sequence). CDR3 length: 13 residues. This chain's CDR3 is CASSLGPNYGYTF. CDR3 in DNA: TGTGCCAGTAGTTTGGGCCCTAACTATGGCTACACCTTC.

This clonotype was detected many times. The chain has TRBV9 and TRBJ2-3; a possible D gene is TRBD1 (6 bases). Germline loops: CDR1 SGDLS, CDR2 YYNGEE. This CDR3 is built from 16 residues. The germline V and J ends were trimmed by 4 bases and 0 bases, with 15 bases remaining between them. This CDR3 reads CASSPRGRGSTDTQYF. CDR3 coding DNA: TGTGCCAGCAGCCCCAGGGGTAGGGGGAGCACAGATACGCAGTATTTT. Full variable domain (missing parts from reference TRBV9 and TRBJ2-3): DSGVTQTPKHLITATGQRVTLRCSPRSGDLSVYWYQQSLDQGLQFLIQYYNGEERAKGNILERFSAQQFPDLHSELNLSSLELGDSALYFCASSPRGRGSTDTQYFGPGTRLTVL.

This clonotype appeared many times. The V call is TRBV12-3 or TRBV12-4, the J call TRBJ1-2, with D perhaps matching TRBD1 (5 bases). This CDR3 contains 11 residues. Trimming stripped 5 bases from V and 5 bases from J, with 6 bases between. CDR3 in amino acids: CASSRGYGYTF. The DNA of the CDR3 is TGTGCCAGCAGTAGGGGATATGGCTACACCTTC.